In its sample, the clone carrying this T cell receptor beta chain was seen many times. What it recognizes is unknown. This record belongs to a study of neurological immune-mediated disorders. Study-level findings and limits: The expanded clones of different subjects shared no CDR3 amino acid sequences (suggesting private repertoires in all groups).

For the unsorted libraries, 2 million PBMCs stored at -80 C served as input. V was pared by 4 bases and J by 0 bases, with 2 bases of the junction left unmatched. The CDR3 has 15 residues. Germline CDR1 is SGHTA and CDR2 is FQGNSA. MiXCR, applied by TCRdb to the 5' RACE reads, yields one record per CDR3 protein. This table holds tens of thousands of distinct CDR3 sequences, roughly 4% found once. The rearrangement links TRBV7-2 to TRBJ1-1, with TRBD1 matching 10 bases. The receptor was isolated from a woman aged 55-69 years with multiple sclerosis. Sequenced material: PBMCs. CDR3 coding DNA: TGTGCCAGCAGCTGGACAGGGGGTCTGAACACTGAAGCTTTCTTT. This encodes CASSWTGGLNTEAFF.